Shown below are 21 T cell receptor beta chains from a single sample sequenced in a study of cytomegalovirus exposure and HLA in healthy donors. The PCR ran on 60 Vbeta and 13 Jbeta primers. The method was immunoSEQ multiplex PCR; TCRdb's version includes in-frame clones alone and lacks a portion of them. In the table there are 130,000 to 150,000 clones, 76% of which are singletons. The sequenced material came from PBMCs. The receptors derive from a middle-aged woman in good health and CMV-seronegative.

This chain connects TRBV10-1 to TRBJ2-1; D might be TRBD2 (5 bases). The V and J ends lost 6 bases and 9 bases respectively, with 15 bases between them. CDR1 is WNHNN and CDR2 is SYGVQD in the germline V gene (reference sequence). This CDR3 comprises 13 residues. This CDR3 is CASSPGTEGEQFF. The CDR3 DNA is TGCGCCAGCAGCCCCGGAACTGAGGGTGAGCAGTTCTTC.

The chain joins TRBV9 to TRBJ1-2; 8 bases are a match to TRBD1. Germline CDR1 SGDLS, CDR2 YYNGEE. CDR3 length equals 15 residues. The V and J ends lost 2 bases and 4 bases, in that order; junction bases with no gene match: 7. The CDR3 nucleotides are TGTGCCAGCAGCGTCGGACAGGGAGCCTTCTATGGCTACACCTTC. This codes for CASSVGQGAFYGYTF.

The chain is built from TRBV5-8 and TRBJ2-5; 7 positions match TRBD2. The CDR3 contains 15 residues. Germline CDR1 reads SGHTS; CDR2 reads YDEGEE. Trimming at V came to 3 bases and at J to 3 bases, leaving 8 bases not matched to a gene. This chain's CDR3 is CASSYWAGREETQYF. Here the CDR3 DNA reads TGTGCCAGCAGCTATTGGGCAGGGAGGGAAGAGACCCAGTACTTC.

This chain connects TRBV5-4 to TRBJ1-2; D unresolved. Between the trimmed V and J ends, which lost 4 bases and 6 bases, there was a span of 13 bases. The CDR3 has 13 residues. Per the germline V gene, CDR1 is SGHNT and CDR2 is YYREEE (reference sequence). CDR3 nucleotide sequence: TGTGCCAGCAGCCCTCGCGGTATTAATGGCTACACCTTC. Translation: CASSPRGINGYTF.

This clone was found once. The chain has TRBV28 and TRBJ1-2; 8 bases align to TRBD1. Per the germline V gene, CDR1 is MDHEN and CDR2 is SYDVKM. The J segment lost 1 base and the V segment lost 4 bases, leaving 8 bases of the junction unmatched. This CDR3 is built from 16 residues. The DNA of the CDR3 is TGTGCCAGCAGTTCGACAGGGGAAGTCTTTAACTATGGCTACACCTTC. The encoded protein is CASSSTGEVFNYGYTF.

J is TRBJ1-6 and V is TRBV5-4; tentatively, D is TRBD1 (5 bases). Germline V gene data show CDR1 as SGHNT and CDR2 as YYREEE (reference sequence). Trimming took 0 bases from V and 10 from J, leaving 17 bases between them. This CDR3 comprises 16 residues. The CDR3 nucleotides read TGTGCCAGCAGCTTGGCCAACCGGCAGGGCGGCTCACCCCTCCACTTT. Its translation is CASSLANRQGGSPLHF.

In its sample, this clone was seen once. The chain uses TRBV6-1 and TRBJ1-4; D is possibly TRBD1 (5 bases). This CDR3 has 15 residues. With 2 bases removed from V and 4 bases from J, the gap between germline ends came to 11 bases. Germline CDR1 MNHNS, CDR2 SASEGT. This CDR3 is CASSEQGGYNEKLFF. The CDR3 DNA reads TGTGCCAGCAGTGAACAGGGCGGTTATAATGAAAAACTGTTTTTT.

The chain couples TRBV28 to TRBJ1-3, with 8 bases identical to TRBD1. The CDR3 sequence is 15 residues long. Germline values: CDR1 MDHEN, CDR2 SYDVKM. V shed 6 bases and J 10 bases; nucleotides not matched to a gene: 14. The CDR3 loop reads CASSPTGALGGTIYF. In DNA, the CDR3 is TGTGCCAGCAGCCCGACAGGGGCTCTGGGTGGAACCATATATTTT.

The V and J genes are TRBV19 and TRBJ2-7; the match to TRBD1 covers 7 bases. Germline trimming cut 8 bases from V and 3 bases from J; bases unmatched to any gene: 4. Germline-derived CDR1 and CDR2 are LNHDA and SQIVND (reference sequence). The CDR3 length is 12 residues. The CDR3 region is CASSWDSYEQYF. CDR3 coding DNA: TGTGCCAGTTCTTGGGACAGCTACGAGCAGTACTTC.

Turning to this clone: Distinct nucleotide sequences in the sample also encode this CDR3. The rearrangement links TRBV29-1 to TRBJ2-6; the D is unclear. Germline lookup yields CDR1 SQVTM and CDR2 ANQGSEA. CDR3 length: 13 residues. Between the trimmed V and J ends, which lost 3 bases and 0 bases, there was a span of 3 bases. For the CDR3, the DNA is TGCAGCGTTGACTCCTCTGGGGCCAACGTCCTGACTTTC. This sequence encodes CSVDSSGANVLTF. The variable domain in full, with the rest retrieved from reference TRBV29-1 and TRBJ2-6, is SAVISQKPSRDICQRGTSLTIQCQVDSQVTMMFWYRQQPGQSLTLIATANQGSEATYESGFVIDKFPISRPNLTFSTLTVSNMSPEDSSIYLCSVDSSGANVLTFGAGSRLTVL.

V gene TRBV4-1 combines with J gene TRBJ1-2; 7 nucleotides agree with TRBD1. V shed 5 bases and J 3 bases; nucleotides not matched to a gene: 6. This CDR3 comprises 14 residues. Per germline, CDR1 MGHRA and CDR2 YSYEKL. The CDR3 nucleotides are TGCGCCAGCAGCTCGGTAGGGGGCGACTATGGCTACACCTTC. Translated: CASSSVGGDYGYTF.

Points on this clone: Sequence at one end of the junction differs from germline and may be a read error. The sample contains more than one DNA sequence encoding this CDR3. V is TRBV28 and J is TRBJ2-3, with no clear D. The length of the CDR3 is 15 residues. The germline CDR1 and CDR2 sequences are MDHEN and SYDVKM. CDR3 protein: CASNALISIGDTQYF. CDR3 sequence (DNA): TGCGCCAGCAACGCCCTGATTAGCATCGGGGATACGCAGTATTTT. The full variable domain, rest sourced from reference TRBV28 and TRBJ2-3, is DVKVTQSSRYLVKRTGEKVFLECVQDMDHENMFWYRQDPGLGLRLIYFSYDVKMKEKGDIPEGYSVSREKKERFSLILESASTNQTSMYLCASNALISIGDTQYFGPGTRLTVL.

The table lists this clone with a count of one. The rearrangement links TRBV11-2 to TRBJ2-3; TRBD2 matches 12 bases. The germline V gene has CDR1 SGHAT and CDR2 FQNNGV. CDR3 length equals 15 residues. The V and J ends lost 5 bases and 4 bases, in that order; junction bases with no gene match: 4. The CDR3 region is CASSRLAGASDTQYF. The CDR3 DNA follows: TGTGCCAGCAGCCGACTAGCGGGGGCTTCAGATACGCAGTATTTT.

This clone came up once. In DNA form, the CDR3 reads TGTGCCAGCAGTAATCCAGGACAGGACTATGGCTACACCTTC. This gives the protein CASSNPGQDYGYTF. The rearrangement uses TRBV6-5 and TRBJ1-2, with 7 bases matching TRBD1. The CDR3 covers 14 residues. J gave up 3 bases and V 5 bases, and 6 bases lay outside the gene matches. Germline values: CDR1 MNHEY, CDR2 SVGAGI.

CDR3 sequence reads: CASSEHRGTGELFF. The CDR3, as DNA: TGTGCCAGCAGTGAGCATAGGGGCACCGGGGAGCTGTTTTTT. The gene calls are TRBV6-1 and TRBJ2-2; perhaps TRBD1 as D (5 bases). The CDR3 extends over 14 amino acids. V lost 3 bases to trimming and J lost 4 bases, with 9 bases between them. CDR1 MNHNS and CDR2 SASEGT come from the germline V gene.

The table lists this clone with a few counts. This sequence joins TRBV9 and TRBJ1-6, with D unclear. Germline V gene sequence: CDR1 SGDLS, CDR2 YYNGEE. Trimming left V 0 bases short and J 6 bases short, with 4 bases between. The CDR3 is 13 residues long. The CDR3, as DNA: TGTGCCAGCAGCGTAGCAGTTAATTCACCCCTCCACTTT. It encodes CASSVAVNSPLHF.

V gene TRBV5-1 combines with J gene TRBJ1-5, with 7 bases aligning to TRBD1. Germline loops: CDR1 SGHRS, CDR2 YFSETQ. The V segment lost 4 bases and the J segment 1 base; nucleotides outside the gene matches: 2. The CDR3 extends over 14 amino acids. The CDR3 reads CASSGGGSNQPQHF. The DNA for the CDR3 is TGCGCCAGCAGCGGAGGGGGCAGCAATCAGCCCCAGCATTTT.

The chain couples TRBV27 to TRBJ2-7, with a tentative D call TRBD2 (6 bases). CDR1 MNHEY and CDR2 SMNVEV come from the germline V gene (reference sequence). V lost 3 bases and J lost 6, with 18 bases in between. This CDR3 is built from 15 residues. The CDR3 spells CASSLSGRGVVEQYF. The CDR3 nucleotides are TGTGCCAGCAGTTTGTCGGGCCGCGGGGTCGTCGAGCAGTACTTC.

The chain has TRBV6-1 and TRBJ2-7; D perhaps matches TRBD1 (5 bases). V was cut by 4 bases and J by 1 base, with 14 bases left in between. The CDR3 has 15 residues. Per the germline V gene, CDR1 is MNHNS and CDR2 is SASEGT. CDR3 DNA sequence: TGTGCCAGCAGTGGAGCGCTAGGGGTTTCCTACGAGCAGTACTTC. It encodes CASSGALGVSYEQYF.

This sequence joins TRBV27 and TRBJ2-3; D not certain. V was trimmed by 6 bases and J by 6 bases, leaving 7 bases between them. Germline V gene lookup returns CDR1 MNHEY and CDR2 SMNVEV (reference sequence). The CDR3 loop spans 11 amino acids. CDR3 in DNA: TGTGCCAGCAGGCACTGGGATACGCAGTATTTT. Protein: CASRHWDTQYF.

This chain uses TRBV11-3 with TRBJ1-1; possible D gene TRBD1, 5 bases. CDR1 and CDR2 (germline): SGHNT, YENEEA. CDR3 length: 13 amino acids. V lost 5 bases, J lost 5 bases, and 12 bases lay in between. CDR3 residues: CASSAVGGTEAFF. The CDR3 DNA reads TGTGCCAGCAGCGCCGTGGGGGGAACTGAAGCTTTCTTT.